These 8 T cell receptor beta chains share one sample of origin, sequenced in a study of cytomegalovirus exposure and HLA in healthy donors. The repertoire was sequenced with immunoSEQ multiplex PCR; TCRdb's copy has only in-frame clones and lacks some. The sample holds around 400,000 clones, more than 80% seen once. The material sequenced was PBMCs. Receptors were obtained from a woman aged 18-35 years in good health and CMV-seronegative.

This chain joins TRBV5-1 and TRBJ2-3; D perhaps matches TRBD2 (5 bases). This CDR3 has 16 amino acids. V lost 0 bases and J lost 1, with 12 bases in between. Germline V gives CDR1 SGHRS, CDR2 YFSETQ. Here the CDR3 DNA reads TGCGCCAGCAGCTTGGCCCCAAGCGGAGGCACAGATACGCAGTATTTT. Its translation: CASSLAPSGGTDTQYF.

This chain's CDR3 is CASSPGTGQYNEQFF. CDR3 nucleotides: TGTGCCAGCAGCCCCGGGACAGGGCAATACAATGAGCAGTTCTTC. The chain recombines TRBV5-6 with TRBJ2-1, with TRBD1 matching over 9 bases. V gave up 4 bases and J gave up 4 bases; unmatched junction bases: 6. The CDR3 spans 15 residues. CDR1 and CDR2 from the germline V gene are SGHDT and YYEEEE.

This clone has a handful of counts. Written as DNA, the CDR3 is TGTGCCAGCAGCCAATCCTTAGCGGGAGAAGGAGATACGCAGTATTTT. Residues: CASSQSLAGEGDTQYF. The rearrangement links TRBV4-2 to TRBJ2-3, with 9 positions matching TRBD2. Germline V CDR1 and CDR2: LGHNA, YNFKEQ. The length of the CDR3 is 16 residues. V shed 2 bases, J shed 5 bases, and the junction held 8 bases outside the gene matches.

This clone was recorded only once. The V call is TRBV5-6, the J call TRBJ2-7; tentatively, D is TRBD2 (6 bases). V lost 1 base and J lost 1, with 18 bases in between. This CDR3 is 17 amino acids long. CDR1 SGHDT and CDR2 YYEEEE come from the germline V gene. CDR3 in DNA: TGTGCCAGCAGCTTGATGTCGCATAGCGGTCCTTCCTACGAGCAGTACTTC. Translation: CASSLMSHSGPSYEQYF.

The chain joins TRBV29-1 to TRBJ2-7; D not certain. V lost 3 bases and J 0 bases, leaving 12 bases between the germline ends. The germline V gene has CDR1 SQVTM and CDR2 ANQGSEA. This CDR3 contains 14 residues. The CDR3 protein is CSVEDSQSSYEQYF. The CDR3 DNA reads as TGCAGCGTTGAGGATAGCCAGAGCTCCTACGAGCAGTACTTC.

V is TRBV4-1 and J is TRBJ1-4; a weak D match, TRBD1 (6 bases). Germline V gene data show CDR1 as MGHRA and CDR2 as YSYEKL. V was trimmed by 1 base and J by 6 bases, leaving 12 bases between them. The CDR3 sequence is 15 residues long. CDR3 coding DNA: TGCGCCAGCAGCCAAGCTGGAAGGACAGATGAAAAACTGTTTTTT. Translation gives CASSQAGRTDEKLFF.

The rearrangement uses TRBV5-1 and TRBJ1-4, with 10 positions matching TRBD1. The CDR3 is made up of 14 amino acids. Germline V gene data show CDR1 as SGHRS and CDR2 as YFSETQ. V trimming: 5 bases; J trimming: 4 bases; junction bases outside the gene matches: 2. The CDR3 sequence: CASRGDRGNEKLFF. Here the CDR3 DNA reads TGCGCCAGCAGGGGGGACAGGGGTAATGAAAAACTGTTTTTT.

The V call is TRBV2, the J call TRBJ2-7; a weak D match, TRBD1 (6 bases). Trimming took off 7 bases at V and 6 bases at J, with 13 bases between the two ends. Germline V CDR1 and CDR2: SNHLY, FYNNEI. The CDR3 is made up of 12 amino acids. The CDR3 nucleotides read TGTGCCAGCAACATTGGGACATTCGAGCAGTACTTC. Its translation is CASNIGTFEQYF.